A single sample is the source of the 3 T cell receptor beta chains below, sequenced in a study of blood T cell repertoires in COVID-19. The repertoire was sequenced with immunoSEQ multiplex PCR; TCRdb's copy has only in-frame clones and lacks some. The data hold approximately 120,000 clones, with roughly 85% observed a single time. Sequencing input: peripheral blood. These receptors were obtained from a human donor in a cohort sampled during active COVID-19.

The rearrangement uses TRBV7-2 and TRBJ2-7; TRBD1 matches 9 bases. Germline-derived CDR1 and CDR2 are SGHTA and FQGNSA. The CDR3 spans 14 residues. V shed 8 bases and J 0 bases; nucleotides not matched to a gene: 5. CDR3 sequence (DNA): TGTGCCAGCCAAAAGGGACAGGGCTCCTACGAGCAGTACTTC. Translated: CASQKGQGSYEQYF.

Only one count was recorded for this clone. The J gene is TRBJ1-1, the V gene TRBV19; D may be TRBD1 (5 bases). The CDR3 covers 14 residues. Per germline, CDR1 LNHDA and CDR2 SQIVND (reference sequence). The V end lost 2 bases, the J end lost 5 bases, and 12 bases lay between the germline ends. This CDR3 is CASSILGGGTEAFF. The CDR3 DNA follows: TGTGCCAGTAGTATACTTGGGGGAGGGACTGAAGCTTTCTTT.

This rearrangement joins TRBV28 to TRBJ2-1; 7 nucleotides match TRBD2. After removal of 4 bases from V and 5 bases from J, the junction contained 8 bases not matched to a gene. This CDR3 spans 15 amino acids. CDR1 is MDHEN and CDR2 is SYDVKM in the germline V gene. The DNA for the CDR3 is TGTGCCAGCAGTTCCGGGGCTAGCGGCGACAATGAGCAGTTCTTC. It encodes CASSSGASGDNEQFF.